These 9 T cell receptor beta chains were all obtained from the same sample, sequenced in a study of blood T cells in healthy people across ages. A J-beta primer mix and a sample-barcoded 5' primer were used in a second PCR of about 6 to 12 cycles. Via MiXCR, TCRdb re-called the 5' RACE reads, giving one row per CDR3 protein. The sample yields 890,000 or so distinct CDR3 sequences, around two thirds seen once. The sequencing sample was made of blood. The receptors were gathered from a man aged 25-40 years in good health.

Of note for this clonotype: An end of the junction does not agree with germline; a read error may underlie this. The CDR3 DNA sequence: TGTTCCAGCAGCCTCCATCCAGATGCGCAGTATTTT. Translated, it gives CSSSLHPDAQYF. The chain links TRBV3-1 to TRBJ2-3; no definite D call. This CDR3 contains 12 residues. CDR1 LGHDT and CDR2 YNNKEL come from the germline V gene (reference sequence).

J is TRBJ2-3 and V is TRBV5-1; 9 nucleotides align to TRBD1. The CDR3 runs to 15 residues. V shed 4 bases and J 4 bases; nucleotides not matched to a gene: 7. Germline V gene data show CDR1 as SGHRS and CDR2 as YFSETQ. The CDR3 DNA reads as TGCGCCAGCAGCGCGCCGGGACAGGGTGCAGATACGCAGTATTTT. Translating it yields CASSAPGQGADTQYF.

The gene calls are TRBV20-1 and TRBJ2-7; D is possibly TRBD1 (5 bases). CDR1 and CDR2 from the germline V gene are DFQATT and SNEGSKA (reference sequence). V was cut by 4 bases and J by 4 bases, with 17 bases left in between. The CDR3 runs 14 residues. Written as DNA, the CDR3 is TGCAGTGCTATCGGACACCCTCCTCCGTACGAGCAGTACTTC. Its protein is CSAIGHPPPYEQYF.

This clonotype appeared once. The chain has TRBV4-1 and TRBJ2-3; D call uncertain. Germline V gives CDR1 MGHRA, CDR2 YSYEKL. Between the trimmed V and J ends, which lost 0 bases and 3 bases, there was a span of 7 bases. There are 14 residues in the CDR3. The CDR3 spells CASSQEAVTDTQYF. For the CDR3, the DNA is TGCGCCAGCAGCCAAGAGGCAGTGACAGATACGCAGTATTTT.

The chain recombines TRBV4-3 with TRBJ1-1; D unclear. V lost 7 bases and J lost 4, with 13 bases in between. This CDR3 comprises 13 residues. The germline V gene has CDR1 LGHNA and CDR2 YSLEER. CDR3 region: CASTPPGSTEAFF. CDR3 nucleotide sequence: TGCGCCAGCACCCCGCCGGGGAGCACTGAAGCTTTCTTT.

The sample holds a few counts of this clonotype. The rearrangement links TRBV7-2 to TRBJ2-7, with D unresolved. This CDR3 has 14 residues. V was cut by 5 bases and J by 0 bases, with 11 bases left in between. Germline V gives CDR1 SGHTA, CDR2 FQGNSA. The CDR3 here is CASSLNMFSYEQYF. The CDR3, as DNA: TGTGCCAGCAGCCTCAATATGTTCTCCTACGAGCAGTACTTC.

This clonotype was seen only a few times. The CDR3 DNA sequence: TGCAGCGTTGATGAGTCCGGGAGCTCCTACGAGCAGTACTTC. Protein sequence: CSVDESGSSYEQYF. The chain carries TRBV29-1 and TRBJ2-7; maybe TRBD2 (6 bases). The CDR3 contains 14 residues. The germline V gene encodes CDR1 SQVTM and CDR2 ANQGSEA. The V end lost 3 bases, the J end lost 0 bases, and 12 bases lay between the germline ends.

The table lists this clonotype with a few counts. The gene calls are TRBV20-1 and TRBJ1-5; perhaps TRBD1 as D (6 bases). Germline V gene sequence: CDR1 DFQATT, CDR2 SNEGSKA (reference sequence). V lost 6 bases and J 0 bases, leaving 9 bases between the germline ends. The CDR3 runs 13 residues. The CDR3 sequence: CSARTDSNQPQHF. CDR3 bases: TGCAGTGCCCGGACAGATAGCAATCAGCCCCAGCATTTT.

Details on this clonotype: The junction and the germline gene differ at one end; a read error may be behind it. The chain has TRBV6-6 and TRBJ2-5; 7 nucleotides agree with TRBD2. CDR3 length: 13 residues. Germline CDR1 MNHNY, CDR2 SVGAGI (reference sequence). The CDR3 here is CASSSSGTGGQYF. The CDR3 DNA sequence: TGTGCCAGTAGTTCAAGCGGGACTGGGGGGCAGTACTTC.